This TCR beta chain is from a study of ipilimumab plus nivolumab after autologous stem cell transplantation. Study at large: A median of roughly 8 nivolumab and four to six ipilimumab doses were given.

Germline V CDR1 and CDR2: SNHLY, FYNNEI. The junction had 4 bases not matched to a gene; V was cut back by 6 bases and J by 10 bases. There are 12 residues in the CDR3. TCRdb keeps only in-frame clones here, not all; method: immunoSEQ multiplex PCR. The sample yields some 16,000 clones, approximately 82% seen once. Checkpoint therapy with ipilimumab 1 mg/kg began 14 to 28 days after transplant. The receptor was isolated from a male donor with diffuse large B-cell lymphoma. The chain is built from TRBV2 and TRBJ1-2; 11 nucleotides match TRBD1. This material consisted of PBMCs, taken in a trial of ipilimumab plus nivolumab as post-transplant consolidation. The CDR3: CASRGQGVYYTF. Written as DNA, the CDR3 is TGTGCCAGCAGGGGACAGGGGGTATACTACACCTTC.